The 32 T cell receptor beta chains given below trace back to one sample, sequenced in a study of T cell responses to AZD1222 COVID-19 vaccine (dated by TCRdb to about 2021). Receptors were amplified or captured by the immunoSEQ multiplex PCR assay. TCRdb took over this immuneACCESS table, retaining in-frame rearrangements with V and J assigned. Such tables are incomplete; in checked studies, under half of the missing clones stem from an unresolved V gene, and the remainder is unexplained. The sample table shows some 140,000 clones, and roughly nine tenths are seen once. The ten largest account for just over 3% of the sample. The intended sense of this specimen's time point label: baseline before first vaccination. The sequences come from peripheral blood, collected on day 0 of AZD1222 vaccination. The receptors shown here come from an adult in good health.

There are a few counts of this clone. V is TRBV29-1 and J is TRBJ1-2, with D hard to call. In germline, CDR1 is SQVTM, CDR2 ANQGSEA. This CDR3 comprises 13 residues. With 1 base removed from V and 4 bases from J, the gap between germline ends came to 10 bases. Here the CDR3 reads CSVEADRFYGYTF. The CDR3 DNA reads TGCAGCGTTGAAGCGGACCGATTCTATGGCTACACCTTC.

This clone was recorded once. The gene calls are TRBV19 and TRBJ1-2, with 7 positions matching TRBD1. The CDR3 extends over 16 amino acids. Germline V gene sequence: CDR1 LNHDA, CDR2 SQIVND (reference sequence). The V and J ends lost 9 bases and 3 bases, in that order; junction bases with no gene match: 16. The CDR3 DNA follows: TGTGCCAGCCTTTCCGGGACAGAGGAGTTCTACTATGGCTACACCTTC. This codes for CASLSGTEEFYYGYTF. The entire variable domain, with the rest obtained from reference TRBV19 and TRBJ1-2, is as follows: DGGITQSPKYLFRKEGQNVTLSCEQNLNHDAMYWYRQDPGQGLRLIYYSQIVNDFQKGDIAEGYSVSREKKESFPLTVTSAQKNPTAFYLCASLSGTEEFYYGYTFGSGTRLTVV.

The chain uses TRBV28 and TRBJ1-1; tentative D call: TRBD1 (5 bases). CDR1 is MDHEN and CDR2 is SYDVKM in the germline V gene. CDR3 length: 14 residues. The ends were cut back, 2 bases at V and 1 base at J, with 8 bases in the middle. CDR3 region: CASSLAGPNTEAFF. As DNA, the CDR3 is TGTGCCAGCAGTTTAGCAGGGCCGAACACTGAAGCTTTCTTT.

V gene TRBV19 combines with J gene TRBJ1-1; tentatively, D is TRBD1 (6 bases). Germline assignment: CDR1 LNHDA and CDR2 SQIVND (reference sequence). Trimming pared 5 bases from V and 3 bases from J, leaving 13 bases between. This CDR3 has 14 residues. CDR3 loop: CASSPKGQYTEAFF. The CDR3 nucleotides read TGTGCCAGTAGTCCTAAAGGACAGTACACTGAAGCTTTCTTT.

This chain joins TRBV4-3 and TRBJ2-5, with 12 nucleotides matching TRBD2. This CDR3 has 15 amino acids. V lost 0 bases to trimming and J lost 6 bases; unmatched junction nucleotides: 2. The V gene's germline CDR1 is LGHNA and CDR2 YSLEER. CDR3 bases: TGCGCCAGCAGCCAAGAGACTAGCGGGAGACAGACCCAGTACTTC. As protein: CASSQETSGRQTQYF.

A remark on this clone: Other DNA sequences from this sample encode an identical CDR3 as well. The chain is built from TRBV12-3 or TRBV12-4 and TRBJ1-2; D ambiguous. The CDR3 is 12 amino acids. V lost 3 bases, J lost 4 bases, and 6 bases lay in between. The DNA of the CDR3 is TGTGCCAGCAGTTTGGGTAGCTATGGCTACACCTTC. Encoded protein: CASSLGSYGYTF.

The V gene is TRBV7-2, the J gene TRBJ2-2; D remains unclear. CDR1 and CDR2 from the germline V gene are SGHTA and FQGNSA. The CDR3 covers 11 residues. V lost 5 bases and J lost 2, with 0 bases in between. The CDR3 here is CASSNTGELFF. In DNA, the CDR3 is TGTGCCAGCAGCAACACCGGGGAGCTGTTTTTT.

This clone was detected once. This sequence joins TRBV10-2 and TRBJ1-5; TRBD1 is a possible D gene (5 bases). The CDR3 sequence is 14 residues long. Germline CDR1 WSHSY, CDR2 SAAADI. V lost 2 bases, J lost 6 bases, and 11 bases lay in between. The CDR3 DNA is TGCGCCAGCAGTGAGAACAGGTTTGCTCAGCCCCAGCATTTT. This gives the protein CASSENRFAQPQHF.

The chain employs TRBV3-1 (or the pseudogene TRBV3-2) and TRBJ2-7, with D maybe TRBD2 (5 bases). Germline V gene lookup returns CDR1 LGHDT and CDR2 YNNKEL (reference sequence). The CDR3 is 15 amino acids. Trimming stripped 1 base from V and 6 bases from J, with 16 bases between. The CDR3 protein is CASSQVGVKYGEQYF. DNA of the CDR3: TGTGCCAGCAGCCAAGTGGGAGTAAAGTACGGCGAGCAGTACTTC.

The chain has TRBV7-2 and TRBJ2-5; no clear D. Germline V gene data show CDR1 as SGHTA and CDR2 as FQGNSA. The CDR3 has 14 residues. The V and J ends lost 2 bases and 5 bases respectively, with 12 bases between them. CDR3 nucleotide sequence: TGTGCCAGCAGCTTATCGGCCTACGGCGAGACCCAGTACTTC. It translates to CASSLSAYGETQYF. Supplemented by reference TRBV7-2 and TRBJ2-5, the full variable domain reads GAGVSQSPSNKVTEKGKDVELRCDPISGHTALYWYRQSLGQGLEFLIYFQGNSAPDKSGLPSDRFSAERTGGSVSTLTIQRTQQEDSAVYLCASSLSAYGETQYFGPGTRLLVL.

The chain uses TRBV6-2 or TRBV6-3 and TRBJ2-7; no clear D. CDR1 and CDR2 (germline): MNHEY, SVGEGT. The V end was cut by 2 bases, the J end by 6 bases, with 11 bases between. The CDR3 consists of 13 residues. The CDR3 coding sequence is TGTGCCAGCAGTTACCCGGCGGTTCCCGAGCAGTACTTC. The encoded protein is CASSYPAVPEQYF.

The chain recombines TRBV7-9 with TRBJ1-4; 11 positions agree with TRBD1. The trim removed 5 bases at V and 5 bases at J, leaving 4 bases unmatched. The CDR3 spans 15 residues. Germline V lookup: CDR1 SEHNR, CDR2 FQNEAQ (reference sequence). The CDR3 protein is CASSRTGGANEKLFF. In DNA form, the CDR3 reads TGTGCCAGCAGCCGGACAGGGGGCGCGAATGAAAAACTGTTTTTT.

The chain combines TRBV9 with TRBJ1-2, with no clear D. The CDR3 runs to 14 residues. Germline-derived CDR1 and CDR2 are SGDLS and YYNGEE. V lost 4 bases and J 5 bases, leaving 15 bases between the germline ends. The CDR3 DNA follows: TGTGCCAGCAGCTCCCCCGGGGAGGGATATGGCTACACCTTC. Its protein is CASSSPGEGYGYTF.

The chain combines TRBV4-1 with TRBJ1-4; 8 nucleotides align to TRBD1. The CDR3 sequence is 19 residues long. V lost 1 base to trimming and J lost 2 bases; unmatched junction nucleotides: 12. From germline, CDR1 is MGHRA and CDR2 YSYEKL. The CDR3 sequence: CASSQGRGQGGFTNEKLFF. Written as DNA, the CDR3 is TGCGCCAGCAGCCAAGGCCGAGGACAGGGTGGCTTTACTAATGAAAAACTGTTTTTT.

This rearrangement joins TRBV12-1 to TRBJ1-6; TRBD1, the table's D call, was not compared with the DNA. TRBV12-1 is a recognized pseudogene. CDR3 length: 17 amino acids. The CDR3 region is CASSSRTGSSYNSPLHF. CDR3 bases: TGTGCCAGCAGCTCCCGGACAGGGAGCTCCTATAATTCACCCCTCCACTTT.

The V gene is TRBV9, the J gene TRBJ1-1; 7 positions match TRBD1. With V trimmed by 0 bases and J by 5 bases, 7 bases remained unmatched. CDR3 length equals 15 residues. CDR1 is SGDLS, CDR2 YYNGEE, per germline. CDR3 nucleotide sequence: TGTGCCAGCAGCGTAGTAGGGGGCCGGGGAACTGAAGCTTTCTTT. As protein: CASSVVGGRGTEAFF.

In the case of this clone: One end of the junction fails to match germline, which may point to a read error. The chain employs TRBV28 and TRBJ1-6, with D perhaps TRBD1 (5 bases). Looked up from germline, CDR1 is MDHEN and CDR2 is SYDVKM. The CDR3 loop spans 15 amino acids. The CDR3 nucleotides read TGTGCCACCTCCGACACAGGCTTGAATAATTCACCCCCCCACTTT. Translated, it gives CATSDTGLNNSPPHF. The whole variable domain, filled in from reference TRBV28 and TRBJ1-6, reads DVKVTQSSRYLVKRTGEKVFLECVQDMDHENMFWYRQDPGLGLRLIYFSYDVKMKEKGDIPEGYSVSREKKERFSLILESASTNQTSMYLCATSDTGLNNSPPHFGNGTRLTVT.

This clone was detected a few times. The chain combines TRBV29-1 with TRBJ1-2; weak D call: TRBD1 (5 bases). The germline gives CDR1 SQVTM, CDR2 ANQGSEA. The ends were cut back, 3 bases at V and 2 bases at J, with 16 bases in the middle. This CDR3 has 15 amino acids. The CDR3 is CSVDLGLPKNYGYTF. The CDR3 coding sequence is TGCAGCGTTGACCTGGGACTGCCGAAGAACTATGGCTACACCTTC. The full variable domain, completed using reference TRBV29-1 and TRBJ1-2, is SAVISQKPSRDICQRGTSLTIQCQVDSQVTMMFWYRQQPGQSLTLIATANQGSEATYESGFVIDKFPISRPNLTFSTLTVSNMSPEDSSIYLCSVDLGLPKNYGYTFGSGTRLTVV.

The chain has TRBV28 and TRBJ1-4; unclear D gene. Germline lookup yields CDR1 MDHEN and CDR2 SYDVKM. V lost 8 bases, J lost 0 bases, and 10 bases lay in between. This CDR3 comprises 14 residues. The DNA for the CDR3 is TGTGCCAGCGTGACCCTCGCAACTAATGAAAAACTGTTTTTT. This sequence encodes CASVTLATNEKLFF.

V is TRBV4-1 and J is TRBJ1-1; no reliable D call. This CDR3 is 15 amino acids long. From germline, CDR1 is MGHRA and CDR2 YSYEKL. V lost 0 bases to trimming and J lost 0 bases, with 8 bases between them. CDR3 sequence: CASSQDGDMNTEAFF. The DNA for the CDR3 is TGCGCCAGCAGCCAAGACGGAGACATGAACACTGAAGCTTTCTTT.

As DNA, the CDR3 is TGCGCCAGCGGTCAACAGGGGGTCAACGAGCAGTACTTC. Protein: CASGQQGVNEQYF. The chain has TRBV10-2 and TRBJ2-7; the match to TRBD1 covers 8 bases. The V segment lost 8 bases and the J segment 5 bases; nucleotides outside the gene matches: 8. The CDR3 length is 13 residues. In germline, CDR1 is WSHSY, CDR2 SAAADI.

The sample holds one count of this clone. V is TRBV28 and J is TRBJ2-1, with D unclear. CDR1 is MDHEN and CDR2 is SYDVKM in the germline V gene. The ends were cut back, 3 bases at V and 6 bases at J, with 0 bases in the middle. The CDR3 covers 10 residues. The CDR3 sequence: CASSFNEQFF. CDR3 nucleotide sequence: TGTGCCAGCAGTTTCAATGAGCAGTTCTTC.

The rearrangement uses TRBV9 and TRBJ1-1; no reliable D call. CDR1 SGDLS and CDR2 YYNGEE come from the germline V gene. V lost 0 bases to trimming and J lost 1 base, with 19 bases between them. This CDR3 has 18 amino acids. CDR3 in amino acids: CASSVVDPSFPENTEAFF. The CDR3 DNA reads TGTGCCAGCAGCGTAGTAGACCCCTCGTTTCCAGAGAACACTGAAGCTTTCTTT.

Of note for this clone: One junction end disagrees with the germline gene, perhaps due to a read error. The chain couples TRBV4-2 to TRBJ2-2; D possibly corresponds to TRBD1 (5 bases). CDR1 and CDR2 from the germline V gene are LGHNA and YNFKEQ. The CDR3 runs 16 residues. As DNA, the CDR3 is TGTGCCGGCAGCCAAGCCCAGGGCGGCGACACCGGGGAGCTGTTTTTT. Its protein product is CAGSQAQGGDTGELFF.

The chain joins TRBV7-9 to TRBJ1-1, with D uncertain. Germline values: CDR1 SEHNR, CDR2 FQNEAQ (reference sequence). The length of the CDR3 is 14 residues. Trimming took 5 bases from V and 3 from J, leaving 13 bases between them. CDR3 nucleotide sequence: TGTGCCAGCAGCCCCCAGGCAGCCCACACTGAAGCTTTCTTT. Encoded protein: CASSPQAAHTEAFF.

The CDR3 here is CASSEGTGYTDTQYF. The CDR3 nucleotides are TGCGCCAGCAGTGAAGGGACAGGGTACACAGATACGCAGTATTTT. The chain employs TRBV10-1 and TRBJ2-3, with 9 nucleotides matching TRBD1. Germline CDR1 and CDR2: WNHNN and SYGVQD (reference sequence). The ends lost 3 bases at V and 2 bases at J; junction bases unmatched: 3. This CDR3 is 15 amino acids long.

CDR3 DNA sequence: TGCGCCAGCAGCCATCCCGGACTAGCGGGTAGCACAGATACGCAGTATTTT. Amino acid sequence: CASSHPGLAGSTDTQYF. The rearrangement uses TRBV4-1 and TRBJ2-3, with 11 bases that match TRBD2. The CDR3 contains 17 residues. Germline loops: CDR1 MGHRA, CDR2 YSYEKL. The junction had 5 bases not matched to a gene; V was cut back by 3 bases and J by 0 bases.

This sequence joins TRBV7-9 and TRBJ2-5; 7 bases are a match to TRBD2. This CDR3 contains 17 residues. The junction had 13 bases not matched to a gene; V was cut back by 1 base and J by 5 bases. Germline CDR1 and CDR2: SEHNR and FQNEAQ (reference sequence). CDR3 DNA sequence: TGTGCCAGCAGCTTAGTCTCGGCGGCGGGAGCGGGGGAGACCCAGTACTTC. Translation: CASSLVSAAGAGETQYF. Together with reference TRBV7-9 and TRBJ2-5, the CDR3 gives the full variable domain: DTGVSQNPRHKITKRGQNVTFRCDPISEHNRLYWYRQTLGQGPEFLTYFQNEAQLEKSRLLSDRFSAERPKGSFSTLEIQRTEQGDSAMYLCASSLVSAAGAGETQYFGPGTRLLVL.

This clone was counted a single time. The V and J genes are TRBV30 and TRBJ1-5; TRBD1 matches at 10 bases. V shed 1 base and J 4 bases; nucleotides not matched to a gene: 1. CDR3 length: 14 amino acids. Germline CDR1 reads GTSNPN; CDR2 reads SVGIG (reference sequence). CDR3 nucleotide sequence: TGTGCCTGGAGTGCGGGACAGGGGAATCAGCCCCAGCATTTT. Amino acid sequence: CAWSAGQGNQPQHF.

Here the CDR3 DNA reads TGTGCCAGCAGCACGAGGACTAGTTGGTACGAGCAGTACTTC. Encoded protein: CASSTRTSWYEQYF. This sequence joins TRBV27 and TRBJ2-7; 7 nucleotides match TRBD2. The CDR3 covers 14 residues. From germline, CDR1 is MNHEY and CDR2 SMNVEV (reference sequence). Trimming took 6 bases from V and 4 from J; bases not matched to a gene: 9.

J is TRBJ2-7 and V is TRBV29-1, with D uncertain. The V gene lost 5 bases and the J gene lost 0 bases, with 11 bases spanning the gap. Per the germline V gene, CDR1 is SQVTM and CDR2 is ANQGSEA. This CDR3 has 13 residues. CDR3 nucleotide sequence: TGCAGCGTTTTGAGGACGGGCTCCTACGAGCAGTACTTC. It codes for CSVLRTGSYEQYF.

The chain employs TRBV6-1 and TRBJ2-1; TRBD2 is a possible D gene (5 bases). The CDR3 has 16 residues. The germline gives CDR1 MNHNS, CDR2 SASEGT. The V end lost 0 bases, the J end lost 0 bases, and 9 bases lay between the germline ends. The CDR3 region has the DNA TGTGCCAGCAGTGAAGCGACGGGGAGCTCCTACAATGAGCAGTTCTTC. As protein: CASSEATGSSYNEQFF.